These 23 T cell receptor beta chains originate from one sample sequenced in a study of blood T cell repertoires in COVID-19. Some clones are missing from TCRdb's copy, which holds only in-frame ones; the method was immunoSEQ multiplex PCR. The sample has around 200,000 clones; about 86% are singletons. Sequenced sample: peripheral blood. Source of these receptors: a woman older than 75 in a cohort sampled during active or convalescent COVID-19.

This chain uses TRBV27 with TRBJ1-4; D possibly corresponds to TRBD1 (5 bases). V was clipped by 5 bases and J by 5 bases, with 12 bases between them. Germline-derived CDR1 and CDR2 are MNHEY and SMNVEV (reference sequence). This CDR3 is 14 amino acids long. CDR3 in amino acids: CASSPIRGNEKLFF. CDR3 nucleotide sequence: TGTGCCAGCAGTCCAATCCGGGGGAATGAAAAACTGTTTTTT. Complete variable domain (other parts from reference TRBV27 and TRBJ1-4): EAQVTQNPRYLITVTGKKLTVTCSQNMNHEYMSWYRQDPGLGLRQIYYSMNVEVTDKGDVPEGYKVSRKEKRNFPLILESPSPNQTSLYFCASSPIRGNEKLFFGSGTQLSVL.

This clone was detected only a few times. The J gene is TRBJ1-1, the V gene TRBV25-1; the D is unclear. Between the trimmed V and J ends, which lost 8 bases and 1 base, there was a span of 5 bases. This CDR3 comprises 11 residues. Germline loops: CDR1 MGHDK, CDR2 SYGVNS. The CDR3 region is CASSRNTEAFF. CDR3 nucleotide sequence: TGTGCCAGCTCTAGGAACACTGAAGCTTTCTTT.

V and J are TRBV7-2 and TRBJ1-2, with no clear D. Germline values: CDR1 SGHTA, CDR2 FQGNSA. The CDR3 totals 13 residues. V lost 7 bases and J 4 bases, leaving 13 bases between the germline ends. The CDR3 here is CASTALGGYGYTF. CDR3 sequence (DNA): TGTGCCAGCACCGCGTTGGGAGGCTATGGCTACACCTTC.

This sequence joins TRBV7-9 and TRBJ2-7, with a tentative D call TRBD2 (5 bases). The CDR3 is 14 amino acids. Germline CDR1 SEHNR, CDR2 FQNEAQ (reference sequence). V was cut by 5 bases and J by 2 bases, with 13 bases left in between. The CDR3 loop is CASSKLWETYEQYV. The DNA of the CDR3 is TGTGCCAGCAGCAAACTTTGGGAGACCTACGAGCAGTACGTC.

J is TRBJ2-7 and V is TRBV6-5; TRBD1 is a possible D gene (5 bases). The V end was cut by 2 bases, the J end by 7 bases, with 9 bases between. The CDR3 sequence is 12 residues long. CDR1 is MNHEY and CDR2 is SVGAGI in the germline V gene. CDR3 sequence reads: CASSYRKGEQYF. CDR3 nucleotides: TGTGCCAGCAGTTACCGCAAGGGGGAGCAGTACTTC.

The gene calls are TRBV29-1 and TRBJ2-6, with TRBD2 as a possible D gene (5 bases). Trimming cost V 5 bases and J 4 bases, with 12 bases left between them. CDR1 and CDR2 from the germline V gene are SQVTM and ANQGSEA. This CDR3 region has 14 residues. CDR3 protein: CSVMRESGANVLTF. The CDR3 nucleotides read TGCAGCGTTATGAGGGAGTCGGGGGCCAACGTCCTGACTTTC.

This chain links TRBV3-1 (or the pseudogene TRBV3-2) with TRBJ1-1; D is ambiguous. Trimming pared 4 bases from V and 1 base from J, leaving 10 bases between. CDR1 is LGHDT, CDR2 YNNKEL, per germline (reference sequence). This CDR3 has 14 amino acids. DNA of the CDR3: TGTGCCAGCAGCCGGGCCCGTAGGAACACTGAAGCTTTCTTT. Translation: CASSRARRNTEAFF.

The gene calls are TRBV5-1 and TRBJ1-5; 9 nucleotides match TRBD1. Germline values: CDR1 SGHRS, CDR2 YFSETQ. CDR3 length: 15 residues. After removal of 3 bases from V and 4 bases from J, the junction contained 5 bases not matched to a gene. This CDR3 is CASSSGTGPNQPQHF. As DNA, the CDR3 is TGCGCCAGCAGCTCCGGGACAGGGCCTAATCAGCCCCAGCATTTT.

With respect to this clone: Within the sample, other DNA sequences also encode this same CDR3. The rearrangement links TRBV9 to TRBJ2-2, with TRBD2 matching 12 bases. The CDR3 is 16 residues long. The germline V gene encodes CDR1 SGDLS and CDR2 YYNGEE. Trimming cost V 3 bases and J 2 bases; bases outside gene matches: 2. The CDR3 DNA reads TGTGCCAGCAGCGCTAGCGGGAGGGGCAACACCGGGGAGCTGTTTTTT. Amino acids: CASSASGRGNTGELFF.

This clone was detected only once. This sequence joins TRBV7-9 and TRBJ2-7; TRBD1 is a possible D gene (6 bases). With 4 bases removed from V and 6 bases from J, the gap between germline ends came to 16 bases. Germline assignment: CDR1 SEHNR and CDR2 FQNEAQ (reference sequence). CDR3 size: 14 residues. The CDR3 DNA reads as TGTGCCAGCAGCTGGTCGGGCTCAGGGGTCGAGCAGTACTTC. Its protein is CASSWSGSGVEQYF.

The chain combines TRBV27 with TRBJ1-5; unclear D gene. Per germline, CDR1 MNHEY and CDR2 SMNVEV (reference sequence). The CDR3 totals 13 residues. V was shortened by 1 base and J by 4 bases, with 5 bases between the two germline ends. The DNA for the CDR3 is TGTGCCAGCAGTTTATACAGAAATCAGCCCCAGCATTTT. It is translated as CASSLYRNQPQHF.

The V and J genes are TRBV7-9 and TRBJ1-3, with 9 bases matching TRBD1. Per germline, CDR1 SEHNR and CDR2 FQNEAQ (reference sequence). Trimming cost V 5 bases and J 0 bases; bases outside gene matches: 8. This CDR3 is 17 amino acids long. The CDR3 loop reads CASSRFGTGISGNTIYF. CDR3 bases: TGTGCCAGCAGCCGGTTCGGGACAGGGATCTCTGGAAACACCATATATTTT.

This clone was recorded once. The genes are TRBV5-1 and TRBJ2-5; 7 bases line up with TRBD2. The V gene end was trimmed by 5 bases and the J gene end by 2 bases; junction bases not matched to a gene: 9. In germline, CDR1 is SGHRS, CDR2 YFSETQ. The CDR3 length is 15 residues. In DNA form, the CDR3 reads TGCGCCAGCAGTCTTGGTGGGGGAGGGCAAGAGACCCAGTACTTC. As protein: CASSLGGGGQETQYF.

The chain links TRBV23-1 to TRBJ2-1; no definite D call. TRBV23-1 is given ORF status, its function remaining uncertain. V gave up 8 bases and J gave up 4 bases, with 21 bases separating them. This CDR3 has 16 amino acids. For the CDR3, the DNA is TGCGCCAGCGCTCGCCAAGAGTGGAGCAGTTACAATGAGCAGTTCTTC. Translated: CASARQEWSSYNEQFF.

The rearrangement uses TRBV11-2 and TRBJ1-2; 11 nucleotides match TRBD1. CDR3 length: 16 amino acids. Germline V gene lookup returns CDR1 SGHAT and CDR2 FQNNGV. Germline trimming cut 2 bases from V and 5 bases from J; bases unmatched to any gene: 7. This CDR3 reads CASSLRAGTGGYGYTF. The CDR3, as DNA: TGTGCCAGCAGCTTAAGGGCCGGGACAGGGGGATATGGCTACACCTTC.

CDR3 residues: CAISEIGIGQGRNQPQHF. The CDR3 region has the DNA TGTGCCATCAGTGAGATAGGGATAGGACAGGGGAGGAATCAGCCCCAGCATTTT. J is TRBJ1-5 and V is TRBV10-3; TRBD1 matches 9 bases. The CDR3 has 18 residues. From germline, CDR1 is ENHRY and CDR2 SYGVKD. The junction had 12 bases not matched to a gene; V was cut back by 2 bases and J by 4 bases.

This clone was observed a single time. This chain links TRBV6-2 or TRBV6-3 with TRBJ1-1, with 8 positions matching TRBD1. The CDR3 loop spans 15 amino acids. The germline V gene has CDR1 MNHEY and CDR2 SVGEGT. The J segment lost 0 bases and the V segment lost 2 bases, leaving 2 bases of the junction unmatched. CDR3: CASSYRTGLNTEAFF. The CDR3 DNA is TGTGCCAGCAGTTACCGGACAGGGCTGAACACTGAAGCTTTCTTT.

This chain links TRBV6-5 with TRBJ1-4; 8 positions agree with TRBD1. The CDR3 sequence is 14 residues long. With V trimmed by 11 bases and J by 1 base, 6 bases remained unmatched. Germline V gene data show CDR1 as MNHEY and CDR2 as SVGAGI. This CDR3 reads CAGGQGETNEKLFF. The CDR3 DNA follows: TGTGCCGGTGGACAGGGTGAAACTAATGAAAAACTGTTTTTT.

The rearrangement uses TRBV19 and TRBJ2-3; maybe TRBD2 (6 bases). The germline CDR1 and CDR2 sequences are LNHDA and SQIVND (reference sequence). This CDR3 has 15 amino acids. V was trimmed by 3 bases and J by 1 base, leaving 11 bases between them. CDR3 DNA sequence: TGTGCCAGTAGTATTACGGGCGGGGGCACAGATACGCAGTATTTT. It specifies CASSITGGGTDTQYF.

This sequence joins TRBV5-5 and TRBJ1-5; 8 bases map to TRBD1. The CDR3 spans 15 residues. The trim removed 2 bases at V and 5 bases at J, leaving 6 bases unmatched. Germline lookup yields CDR1 SGHKS and CDR2 YYEKEE (reference sequence). The CDR3 here is CASSLRTGQYQPQHF. As DNA, the CDR3 is TGTGCCAGCAGCTTAAGGACAGGGCAATATCAGCCCCAGCATTTT. The complete variable domain, with remaining parts taken from reference TRBV5-5 and TRBJ1-5, reads DAGVTQSPTHLIKTRGQQVTLRCSPISGHKSVSWYQQVLGQGPQFIFQYYEKEERGRGNFPDRFSARQFPNYSSELNVNALLLGDSALYLCASSLRTGQYQPQHFGDGTRLSIL.

The genes are TRBV11-3 and TRBJ2-5; 9 positions agree with TRBD2. The germline V gene has CDR1 SGHNT and CDR2 YENEEA. Losses at the gene ends were 4 bases for V and 5 bases for J; bases not matched to a gene: 14. CDR3 length: 17 amino acids. The CDR3 region has the DNA TGTGCCAGCAGCTCCAGCCGGGGACTAGCTCCCGGGGAGACCCAGTACTTC. Encoded protein: CASSSSRGLAPGETQYF.

This clone was detected a few times. The V call is TRBV4-2, the J call TRBJ1-6; 12 bases agree with TRBD1. This CDR3 is built from 17 residues. The trim removed 0 bases at V and 9 bases at J, leaving 6 bases unmatched. The germline gives CDR1 LGHNA, CDR2 YNFKEQ. CDR3 region: CASSQDLGTGGGSPLHF. The CDR3 bases are TGTGCCAGCAGCCAAGATCTCGGGACAGGGGGCGGTTCACCCCTCCACTTT.

The rearrangement joins TRBV10-1 to TRBJ2-3; 9 bases align to TRBD2. Per the germline V gene, CDR1 is WNHNN and CDR2 is SYGVQD (reference sequence). This CDR3 spans 15 amino acids. V trimming: 6 bases; J trimming: 0 bases; junction bases outside the gene matches: 4. CDR3: CASRRTSVSTDTQYF. The CDR3 DNA follows: TGCGCCAGCAGACGGACTAGCGTTAGCACAGATACGCAGTATTTT.